The subject of this entry is one TCR beta chain. These data originate in a study of blood T cell repertoires in COVID-19. Overall study: From the United States, Italy and Spain came samples of acute and convalescent COVID-19. From T cells, B-cell-depleted T cells, or PBMCs came the material, which was cDNA or gDNA.

Unmatched junction bases numbered 6, after V lost 8 bases and J lost 3 bases. This CDR3 is 13 amino acids long. Germline V CDR1 and CDR2: MDHEN, SYDVKM. As originally analysed: Amplification of reference gene primers was used by the study to estimate nucleated cell counts. Some clones are missing from TCRdb's copy, which holds only in-frame ones; the method was immunoSEQ multiplex PCR. V, J and clone size were drawn from that table, and D and trimming were deduced from the DNA. The sample yields roughly 15,000 clones, 75% to 90% seen once. Sample: peripheral blood. The V call is TRBV28, the J call TRBJ1-2; 7 bases agree with TRBD1. The TCR sequence derives from a man aged 50 to 59 with active COVID-19. The CDR3 loop reads CASFSGTDYGYTF. CDR3 DNA sequence: TGTGCCAGCTTTTCCGGGACAGACTATGGCTACACCTTC.